The TCR beta chain described here comes from a study of cytomegalovirus exposure and HLA in healthy donors. The overall study: As an earlier analysis found, about 200 million T cells yielded 95 million to 130 million unique TCR beta sequences. General study points: Several V segments, TRBV6-2 and TRBV6-3 among them, could not be told apart and were dropped. A later analysis found common viral pathogens apparently linked to several of the most significant clusters. Presence/absence analysis assumed near-uniform sequencing depth across donors.

Germline CDR1 SGHRS, CDR2 YFSETQ. The CDR3 is 12 amino acids. Trimming took off 4 bases at V and 7 bases at J, with 9 bases between the two ends. With regard to this clone: Its antigen is unknown.

The study ran its PCR with 60 Vbeta and 13 Jbeta primers. The repertoire was sequenced with immunoSEQ multiplex PCR; TCRdb's copy has only in-frame clones and lacks some. The sample records roughly 100,000 clones, roughly 70% being singletons. The receptor was isolated from a man aged 35-49 years in good health and CMV-seronegative. The chain recombines TRBV5-1 with TRBJ2-1; D perhaps matches TRBD1 (5 bases). Sequencing was carried out using PBMCs. Here the CDR3 reads CASSDKGNEQFF. DNA for the CDR3: TGCGCCAGCAGCGACAAGGGGAATGAGCAGTTCTTC.